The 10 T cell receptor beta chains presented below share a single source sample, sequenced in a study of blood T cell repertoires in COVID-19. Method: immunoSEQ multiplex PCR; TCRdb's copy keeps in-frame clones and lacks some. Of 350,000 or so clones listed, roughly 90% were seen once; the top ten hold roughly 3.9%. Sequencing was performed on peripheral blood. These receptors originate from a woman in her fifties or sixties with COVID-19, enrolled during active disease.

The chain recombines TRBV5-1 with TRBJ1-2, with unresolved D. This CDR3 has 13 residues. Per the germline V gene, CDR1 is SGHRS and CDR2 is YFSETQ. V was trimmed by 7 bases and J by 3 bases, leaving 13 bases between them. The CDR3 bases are TGCGCCAGCTCTCAGGATCCCGACTATGGCTACACCTTC. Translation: CASSQDPDYGYTF.

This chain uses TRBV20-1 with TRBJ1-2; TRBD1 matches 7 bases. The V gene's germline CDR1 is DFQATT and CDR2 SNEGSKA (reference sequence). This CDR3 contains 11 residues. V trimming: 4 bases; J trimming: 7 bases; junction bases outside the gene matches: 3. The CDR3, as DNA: TGCAGTGCTACCTCAGGGGGTGGCTACACCTTC. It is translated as CSATSGGGYTF.

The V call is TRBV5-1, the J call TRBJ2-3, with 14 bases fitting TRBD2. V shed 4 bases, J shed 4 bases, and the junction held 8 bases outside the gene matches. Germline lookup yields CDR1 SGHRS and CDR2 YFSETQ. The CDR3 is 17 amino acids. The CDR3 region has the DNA TGCGCCAGCAGCAGGAGACTAGCGGGGGGGCTCGCAGATACGCAGTATTTT. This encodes CASSRRLAGGLADTQYF.

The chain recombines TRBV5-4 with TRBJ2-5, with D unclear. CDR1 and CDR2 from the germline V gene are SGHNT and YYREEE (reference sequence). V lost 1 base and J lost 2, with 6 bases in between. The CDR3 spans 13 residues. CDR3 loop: CASSLTDQETQYF. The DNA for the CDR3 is TGTGCCAGCAGCTTGACTGATCAAGAGACCCAGTACTTC.

DNA of the CDR3: TGTGCCAGCAGCCAATCCAGGGTTTCACCCCTCCACTTT. Its translation: CASSQSRVSPLHF. The V and J genes are TRBV3-1 (or the pseudogene TRBV3-2) and TRBJ1-6, with D perhaps TRBD1 (5 bases). This CDR3 comprises 13 residues. V dropped 2 bases and J dropped 9 bases, with 8 bases sitting between them. Germline V gives CDR1 LGHDT, CDR2 YNNKEL (reference sequence).

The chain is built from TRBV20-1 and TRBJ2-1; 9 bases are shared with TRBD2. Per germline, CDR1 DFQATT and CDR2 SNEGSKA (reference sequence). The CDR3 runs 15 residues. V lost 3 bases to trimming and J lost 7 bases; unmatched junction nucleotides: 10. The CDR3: CSASSGLAGSNEQFF. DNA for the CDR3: TGCAGTGCTAGTTCCGGGCTAGCGGGGAGTAATGAGCAGTTCTTC.

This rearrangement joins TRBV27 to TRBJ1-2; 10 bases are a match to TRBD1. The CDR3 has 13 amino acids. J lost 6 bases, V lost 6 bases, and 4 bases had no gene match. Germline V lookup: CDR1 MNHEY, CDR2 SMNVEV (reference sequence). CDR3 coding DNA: TGTGCCAGCAGATCCGGGACAGGGGATGGCTACACCTTC. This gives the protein CASRSGTGDGYTF.

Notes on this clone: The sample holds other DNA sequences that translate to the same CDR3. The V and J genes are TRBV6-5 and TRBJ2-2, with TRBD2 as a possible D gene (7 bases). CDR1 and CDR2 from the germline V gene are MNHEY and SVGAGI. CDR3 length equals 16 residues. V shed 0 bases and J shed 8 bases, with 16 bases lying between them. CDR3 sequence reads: CASSYSPGGARGELFF. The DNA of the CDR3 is TGTGCCAGCAGTTACTCGCCGGGGGGCGCGAGGGGGGAGCTGTTTTTT.

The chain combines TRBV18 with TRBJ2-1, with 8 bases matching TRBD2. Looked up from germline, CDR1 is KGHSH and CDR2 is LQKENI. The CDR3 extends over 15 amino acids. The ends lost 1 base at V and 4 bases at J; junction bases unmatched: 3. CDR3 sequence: CASSPQTSGYNEQFF. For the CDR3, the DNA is TGTGCCAGCTCACCACAAACTAGCGGTTACAATGAGCAGTTCTTC.

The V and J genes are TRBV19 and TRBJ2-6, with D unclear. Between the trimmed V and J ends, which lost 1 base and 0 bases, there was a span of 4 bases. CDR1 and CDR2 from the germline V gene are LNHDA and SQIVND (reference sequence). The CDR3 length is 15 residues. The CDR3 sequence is CASSIVSSGANVLTF. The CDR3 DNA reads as TGTGCCAGTAGTATAGTGAGCTCTGGGGCCAACGTCCTGACTTTC.